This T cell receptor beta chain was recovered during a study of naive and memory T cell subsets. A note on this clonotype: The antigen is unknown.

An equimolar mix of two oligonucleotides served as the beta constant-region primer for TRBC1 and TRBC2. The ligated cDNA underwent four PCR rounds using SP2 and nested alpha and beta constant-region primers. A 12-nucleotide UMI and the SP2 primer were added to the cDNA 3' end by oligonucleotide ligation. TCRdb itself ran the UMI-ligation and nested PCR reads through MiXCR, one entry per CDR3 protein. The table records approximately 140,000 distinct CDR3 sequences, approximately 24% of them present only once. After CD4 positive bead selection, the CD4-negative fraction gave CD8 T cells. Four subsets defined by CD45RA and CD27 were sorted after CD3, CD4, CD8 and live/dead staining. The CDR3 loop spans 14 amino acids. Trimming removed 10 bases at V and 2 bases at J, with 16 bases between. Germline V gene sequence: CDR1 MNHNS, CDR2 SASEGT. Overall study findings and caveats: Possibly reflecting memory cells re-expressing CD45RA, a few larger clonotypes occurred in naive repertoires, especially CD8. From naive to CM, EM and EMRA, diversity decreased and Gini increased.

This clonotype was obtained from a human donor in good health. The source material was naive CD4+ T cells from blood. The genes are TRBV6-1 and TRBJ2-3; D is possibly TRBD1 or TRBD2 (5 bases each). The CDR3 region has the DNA TGTGCCACCACTTCGGGGCGATTCACAGATACGCAGTATTTT. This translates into CATTSGRFTDTQYF.